This paragraph covers one T cell receptor beta chain sequence. Its antigen is currently unknown. These data belong to a study of OX40 agonist ivuxolimab in advanced cancers. Whole-study results and caveats: Relative to CD4+ cells, CD8+ T cells on average had more expanded clones.

CDR1 and CDR2 (germline): MDHEN, SYDVKM. The germline V and J ends were trimmed by 10 bases and 7 bases, with 25 bases remaining between them. This CDR3 has 16 amino acids. Some clones are missing from TCRdb's copy, which holds only in-frame ones; the method was immunoSEQ multiplex PCR. The sample has about 59,000 clones, about 89% seen once; the top ten hold 0.37%. Excluded were patients having autoimmune disease history or systemic immunosuppression. The chain employs TRBV28 and TRBJ1-4; D uncertain. Sequences were derived from CD4+ or CD8+ T cells sorted from blood, sampled in a trial of the OX40 agonist ivuxolimab. This sequence originates from an adult with an advanced solid tumor such as melanoma, head and neck, liver or kidney cancer. CDR3 sequence: CAIQVSRGKGFEKLFF. The CDR3 DNA reads as TGTGCCATCCAAGTTTCCCGTGGGAAGGGCTTTGAAAAACTGTTTTTT.